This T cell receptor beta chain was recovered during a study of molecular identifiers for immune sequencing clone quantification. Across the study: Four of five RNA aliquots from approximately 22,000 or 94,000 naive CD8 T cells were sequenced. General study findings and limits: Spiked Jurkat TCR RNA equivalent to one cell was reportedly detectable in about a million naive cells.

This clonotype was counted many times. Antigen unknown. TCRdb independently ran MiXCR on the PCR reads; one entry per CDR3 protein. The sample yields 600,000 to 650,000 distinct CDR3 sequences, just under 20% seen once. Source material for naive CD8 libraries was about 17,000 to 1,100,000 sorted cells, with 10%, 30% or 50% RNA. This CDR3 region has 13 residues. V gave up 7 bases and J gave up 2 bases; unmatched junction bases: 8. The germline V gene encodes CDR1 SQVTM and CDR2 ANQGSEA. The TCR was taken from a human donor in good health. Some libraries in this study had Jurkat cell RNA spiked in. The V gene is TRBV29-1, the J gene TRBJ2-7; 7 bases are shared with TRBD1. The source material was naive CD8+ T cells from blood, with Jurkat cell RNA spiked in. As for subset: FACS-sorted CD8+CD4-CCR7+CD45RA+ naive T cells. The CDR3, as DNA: TGCAGCGCCGAGGGGGCAGAGACCTACGAGCAGTACTTC. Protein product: CSAEGAETYEQYF.